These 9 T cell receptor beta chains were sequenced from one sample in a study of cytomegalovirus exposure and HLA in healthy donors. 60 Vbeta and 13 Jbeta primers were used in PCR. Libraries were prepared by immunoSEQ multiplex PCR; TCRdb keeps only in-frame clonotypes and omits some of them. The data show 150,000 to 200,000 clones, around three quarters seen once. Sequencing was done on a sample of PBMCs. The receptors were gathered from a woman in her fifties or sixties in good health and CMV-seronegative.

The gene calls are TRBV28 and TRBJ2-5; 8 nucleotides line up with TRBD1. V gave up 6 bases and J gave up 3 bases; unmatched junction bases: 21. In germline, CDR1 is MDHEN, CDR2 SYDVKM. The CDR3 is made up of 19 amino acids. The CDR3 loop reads CASSHISWSGTGDKETQYF. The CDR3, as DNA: TGTGCCAGCAGCCATATCTCGTGGTCCGGGACAGGTGACAAAGAGACCCAGTACTTC.

The CDR3 coding sequence is TGTGCCAGCAGCGCAGACAGGTCTCGCTCCTACAATGAGCAGTTCTTC. This encodes CASSADRSRSYNEQFF. The rearrangement links TRBV7-2 to TRBJ2-1, with a possible D match to TRBD1 (6 bases). The V gene lost 5 bases and the J gene lost 0 bases, with 14 bases spanning the gap. Germline assignment: CDR1 SGHTA and CDR2 FQGNSA. The CDR3 runs 16 residues.

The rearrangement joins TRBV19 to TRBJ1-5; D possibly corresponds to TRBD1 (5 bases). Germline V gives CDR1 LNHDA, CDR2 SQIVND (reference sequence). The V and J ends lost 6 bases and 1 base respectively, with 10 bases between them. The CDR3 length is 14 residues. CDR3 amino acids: CASRTGGSNQPQHF. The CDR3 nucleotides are TGTGCCAGTAGGACCGGGGGAAGCAATCAGCCCCAGCATTTT.

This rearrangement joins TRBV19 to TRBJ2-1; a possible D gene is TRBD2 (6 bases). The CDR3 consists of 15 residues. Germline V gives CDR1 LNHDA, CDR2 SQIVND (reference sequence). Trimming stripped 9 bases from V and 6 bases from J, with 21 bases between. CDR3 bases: TGTGCCAGCCGTATGGAGGGGCGCAGACTCAATGAGCAGTTCTTC. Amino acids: CASRMEGRRLNEQFF.

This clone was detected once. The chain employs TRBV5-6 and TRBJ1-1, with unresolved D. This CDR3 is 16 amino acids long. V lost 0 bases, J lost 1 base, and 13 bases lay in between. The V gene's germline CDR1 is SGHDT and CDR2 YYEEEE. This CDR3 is CASSLGPPTRNTEAFF. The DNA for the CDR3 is TGTGCCAGCAGCTTGGGCCCCCCCACACGGAACACTGAAGCTTTCTTT.

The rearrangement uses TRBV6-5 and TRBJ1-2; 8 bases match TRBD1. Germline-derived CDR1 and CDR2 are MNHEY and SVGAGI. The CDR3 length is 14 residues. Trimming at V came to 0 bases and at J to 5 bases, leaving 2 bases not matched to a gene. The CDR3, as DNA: TGTGCCAGCAGTTACTCGACAGGGGAATATGGCTACACCTTC. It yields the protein CASSYSTGEYGYTF.

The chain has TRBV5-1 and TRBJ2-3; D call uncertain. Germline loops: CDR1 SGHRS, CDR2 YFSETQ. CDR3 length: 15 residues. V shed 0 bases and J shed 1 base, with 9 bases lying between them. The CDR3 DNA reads TGCGCCAGCAGCTTGGAGCACGCGGGCACAGATACGCAGTATTTT. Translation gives CASSLEHAGTDTQYF. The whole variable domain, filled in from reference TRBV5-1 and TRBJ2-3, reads KAGVTQTPRYLIKTRGQQVTLSCSPISGHRSVSWYQQTPGQGLQFLFEYFSETQRNKGNFPGRFSGRQFSNSRSEMNVSTLELGDSALYLCASSLEHAGTDTQYFGPGTRLTVL.

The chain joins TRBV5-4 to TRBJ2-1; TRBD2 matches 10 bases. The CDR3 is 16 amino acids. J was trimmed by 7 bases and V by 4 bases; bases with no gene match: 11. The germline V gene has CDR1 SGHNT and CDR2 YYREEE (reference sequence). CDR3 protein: CASSLGSSGRLNEQFF. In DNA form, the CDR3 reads TGTGCCAGCAGCCTGGGGTCTAGCGGGAGATTGAATGAGCAGTTCTTC.

The CDR3 coding sequence is TGTGCCAGCAGCACAGGCCAGGGGACGGGTACTGAAGCTTTCTTT. This codes for CASSTGQGTGTEAFF. This chain connects TRBV7-3 to TRBJ1-1, with D perhaps matching TRBD1 (6 bases). The CDR3 runs 15 residues. Per the germline V gene, CDR1 is SGHTA and CDR2 is FQGTGA. V was shortened by 5 bases and J by 5 bases, with 18 bases between the two germline ends.